This T cell receptor (beta chain) stems from a study of technical replicates of blood from four donors. Only in-frame clones appear in the TCRdb table, and some are missing; sequencing was by immunoSEQ multiplex PCR. The sample lists 80,000 or so clones, 90% to 95% occurring once. The CDR3 totals 16 residues. Trimming removed 5 bases from V and 4 bases from J; junction bases left unmatched: 8. The germline V gene encodes CDR1 SGDLS and CDR2 YYNGEE. The sequenced sample consisted of T cells isolated from PBMCs. The rearrangement links TRBV9 to TRBJ2-1, with 11 bases identical to TRBD2. This clonotype originated in a human donor in good health. The CDR3 sequence is CASSEVGLAVYNEQFF. CDR3 in DNA: TGTGCCAGCAGTGAAGTGGGACTAGCGGTATACAATGAGCAGTTCTTC.